Sequencing of this TCR beta chain was carried out in a study of T cell changes during pregnancy in multiple sclerosis. Germline-derived CDR1 and CDR2 are SGHTA and FQGNSA. Deletions cut 1 base from V and 1 base from J, with 4 bases between. The CDR3 contains 13 residues. The table came from immunoSEQ multiplex PCR; TCRdb's copy has only in-frame clones and leaves some out. The data show more than 65,000 clones, more than 85% seen once. This TCR came from a female donor with multiple sclerosis, enrolled in a pregnancy study. The sequencing here drew on peripheral blood, taken in the first trimester of pregnancy. The V call is TRBV7-2, the J call TRBJ2-5; D is unclear. The CDR3 spells CASSLGGQETQYF. The CDR3 region has the DNA TGTGCCAGCAGCTTAGGCGGCCAAGAGACCCAGTACTTC.